This T cell receptor beta chain appears in the sequencing data of a study of early T cells in non-severe SARS-CoV-2 infection. At the level of the study: Sequencing of bulk RNA from unsorted whole blood was done, without chain pairing.

This clonotype was counted between two and nine times. Its antigen is not known. Study findings and constraints: VDJdb matching skewed toward anti-spike CD8 responses, missing private and CD4 specificities.

The J segment lost 6 bases and the V segment lost 6 bases, leaving 7 bases of the junction unmatched. CDR1 is SNHLY and CDR2 is FYNNEI in the germline V gene. CDR3 length: 14 amino acids. Individual cDNA molecules were tagged with unique molecular identifiers, the study reported. TCRdb reprocessed the 5' RACE reads with MiXCR, giving one entry per CDR3 protein. The sample holds 49,000 or so distinct CDR3 sequences, about 6.3% seen once. This sequence joins TRBV2 and TRBJ1-4; 7 bases are shared with TRBD1. This clonotype was obtained from an adult who was a healthcare worker with PCR-confirmed SARS-CoV-2 infection or an uninfected control (not recorded which). The sample consisted of whole blood, taken at baseline. The CDR3 sequence is CASRTTGSYEKLFF. CDR3 DNA sequence: TGTGCCAGCAGAACGACAGGGAGCTATGAAAAACTGTTTTTT.